This TCR beta chain was captured in a study of low-dose radiotherapy and immunotherapy resistance in tumors. The wider study: Intravenous nivolumab 240 mg every two weeks plus ipilimumab 1 mg/kg every six weeks was given to patients.

Time point given: before trial treatment. As their treatment, donors received nivolumab, ipilimumab, aspirin, low-dose cyclophosphamide and low-dose radiotherapy. Alpha and beta chains were covered, as first-strand cDNA relied on TRAV- and TRBV-specific primers. TCRs underwent approximately 20 PCR cycles of amplification with a constant-region primer and V-primer adapter. TCRdb called the reads again in MiXCR, with one record for every CDR3 protein. The sample consists of 35,000 to 45,000 distinct CDR3 sequences, roughly 28% of them appearing once. The source of this sequence is a male donor with gallbladder cancer. The sample here was PBMCs, taken before treatment.

The DNA of the CDR3 is TGTGCCAGCAGTCCACTACCGCGGCCCTGGAGCGAGCAGTACTTC. Its protein is CASSPLPRPWSEQYF. This sequence joins TRBV28 and TRBJ2-7; D unresolved. The CDR3 extends over 15 amino acids. Germline V gene lookup returns CDR1 MDHEN and CDR2 SYDVKM. V was cut by 5 bases and J by 6 bases, with 20 bases left in between.